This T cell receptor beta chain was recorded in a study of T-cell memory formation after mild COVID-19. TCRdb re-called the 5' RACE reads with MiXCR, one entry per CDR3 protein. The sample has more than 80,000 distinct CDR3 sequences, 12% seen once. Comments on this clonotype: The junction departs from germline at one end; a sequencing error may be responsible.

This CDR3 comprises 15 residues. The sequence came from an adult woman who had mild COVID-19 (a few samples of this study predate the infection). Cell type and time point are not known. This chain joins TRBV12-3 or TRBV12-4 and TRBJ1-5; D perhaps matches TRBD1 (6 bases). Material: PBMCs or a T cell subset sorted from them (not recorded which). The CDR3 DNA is TGTGCCAGCAGTTCCGAGGGGGGAGGCAATCAGCTCCAGCATTTT. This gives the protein CASSSEGGGNQLQHF.